The clone carrying this T cell receptor (beta chain) was counted between two and nine times. Its specificity is unknown. Profiling relied on immunoSEQ multiplex PCR, and the TCRdb table lists in-frame clones only, not all of them. Of about 28,000 clones listed, roughly four fifths were seen once; the top ten hold approximately 19%. Documented time point: week 23, last vaccination. With topical imiquimod, each dose of the vaccine consisted of 300 ug of mutant IDH1 20-mer peptide. Trimming removed 4 bases at V and 3 bases at J, with 15 bases between. This CDR3 contains 15 residues. Per the germline V gene, CDR1 is SGHNT and CDR2 is YYREEE (reference sequence). The data belong to a study of a mutant IDH1 vaccine in newly diagnosed glioma. At the level of the study: Vaccination followed radiotherapy alone by 4-6 weeks, or accompanied temozolomide cycles. Most patients had received both radiotherapy and temozolomide, the prior options being radiotherapy, temozolomide, or both.

General study results and limits: Any relationship between pseudoprogression and changes in top peripheral T cell clonotypes seemed absent. Immune responses induced by the vaccine were seen in approximately 93% of patients, spanning multiple MHC alleles.

The sample was PBMCs, taken from a glioma patient whose treatment included an IDH1 peptide vaccine. This TCR was sampled from a woman aged 25 to 45 with glioma. The chain employs TRBV5-4 and TRBJ2-3, with D maybe TRBD2 (6 bases). The CDR3 region is CASSPGVGVTDTQYF. DNA of the CDR3: TGTGCCAGCAGCCCGGGGGTGGGTGTAACAGATACGCAGTATTTT. The full variable domain, its missing parts supplied by reference TRBV5-4 and TRBJ2-3, is ETGVTQSPTHLIKTRGQQVTLRCSSQSGHNTVSWYQQALGQGPQFIFQYYREEENGRGNFPPRFSGLQFPNYSSELNVNALELDDSALYLCASSPGVGVTDTQYFGPGTRLTVL.